The 5 T cell receptor beta chains given below trace back to one sample, sequenced in a study of blood T cell repertoires in COVID-19. TCRdb keeps only in-frame clones here, not all; method: immunoSEQ multiplex PCR. The sample carries 150,000 to 200,000 clones, about 89% recorded once. Sequenced input: peripheral blood. The origin of the receptors is a man aged 18 to 29 who had recovered from COVID-19.

V usage is TRBV7-6 and J usage is TRBJ2-7, with 9 bases identical to TRBD1. Trimming took 5 bases from V and 2 from J; bases not matched to a gene: 10. The CDR3 loop spans 16 amino acids. Germline V lookup: CDR1 SGHVS, CDR2 FNYEAQ. This chain's CDR3 is CASSPQIQGAPYEQYF. The CDR3 DNA is TGTGCCAGCAGCCCTCAAATACAGGGGGCACCCTACGAGCAGTACTTC.

The chain recombines TRBV18 with TRBJ2-1, with D possibly TRBD1 on 6 matching bases. The CDR3 is made up of 14 amino acids. V was cut by 2 bases and J by 2 bases, with 7 bases left in between. In germline, CDR1 is KGHSH, CDR2 LQKENI. DNA of the CDR3: TGTGCCAGCTCACCAGGGGGCCCCTACAATGAGCAGTTCTTC. This encodes CASSPGGPYNEQFF.

The table lists this clone with a few counts. Different DNA sequences within this sample yield the same CDR3. This chain links TRBV7-9 with TRBJ2-5; D is ambiguous. Germline lookup yields CDR1 SEHNR and CDR2 FQNEAQ (reference sequence). This CDR3 is 13 amino acids long. The V end was cut by 1 base, the J end by 5 bases, with 8 bases between. CDR3 region: CASSLGRVETQYF. For the CDR3, the DNA is TGTGCCAGCAGCTTAGGACGGGTGGAGACCCAGTACTTC.

V and J are TRBV6-5 and TRBJ2-2, with a possible D match to TRBD1 (6 bases). There are 15 residues in the CDR3. The germline V gene has CDR1 MNHEY and CDR2 SVGAGI. Trimming shortened V by 7 bases and J by 4 bases, and 16 bases separated the two germline ends. CDR3 nucleotide sequence: TGTGCCAGCAATCTGGGGGCCAGTGGCACCGGGGAGCTGTTTTTT. Translation gives CASNLGASGTGELFF.

The rearrangement links TRBV5-1 to TRBJ2-3; weak D call: TRBD1 (5 bases). The length of the CDR3 is 13 residues. Germline assignment: CDR1 SGHRS and CDR2 YFSETQ. V gave up 5 bases and J gave up 5 bases, with 12 bases separating them. The DNA for the CDR3 is TGCGCCAGCAGGTCCCAGGGTGAAGATACGCAGTATTTT. The encoded protein is CASRSQGEDTQYF.